At least ten counts were recorded for the clone carrying this T cell receptor (beta chain). Its target is unknown. One end of the junction fails to match germline, which may point to a read error. The same CDR3 can be traced to other DNA sequences in this sample. This specimen comes from a study of metastatic and nonmetastatic thyroid tumors. Across the study: Malignant thyroid and benign thyroid patients provided blood and tumor or nodule tissue whose repertoires were compared.

CDR1 is GTSNPN, CDR2 SVGIG, per germline (reference sequence). This CDR3 comprises 13 residues. In the source study's methods: Across clinicopathological groups, CDR3 differences served as the basis for building a distant-metastasis classifier for papillary thyroid cancer. TCRdb reanalyzed the PCR reads with MiXCR. The V and J calls here are based on TCRdb, not the publication. The table records 20,000 to 25,000 clones, less than 15% of them present only once. All patients reached thyroid surgery having received no treatment beforehand. Study results and caveats: Benign nodules reportedly had significantly lower TCR beta diversity than malignant thyroid tumors in blood and tumor.

V gene TRBV30 combines with J gene TRBJ1-5, with 7 bases fitting TRBD1. Sample: blood. This TCR came from a male donor with papillary thyroid cancer or a benign thyroid nodule (not recorded which). Some clones in this sample may be carry-over from other donors' samples. CDR3 protein: CAWSGQVDQPQHF. CDR3 bases: TGCGCCTGGAGTGGACAGGTTGATCAGCCCCAGCATTTT.